The subject of this entry is one T cell receptor (beta chain). Its target is not known. The record originates from a study of T cell responses to AZD1222 COVID-19 vaccine. Germline loops: CDR1 SGHNT, CDR2 YYREEE (reference sequence). The CDR3 is 14 amino acids. The V gene end was trimmed by 3 bases and the J gene end by 3 bases; junction bases not matched to a gene: 4. Study conclusions and caveats: The breadth and depth of Spike-specific TCRs increased once two AZD1222 doses had been given. Repertoires were obtained solely post-peak T cell response.

Libraries were prepared by immunoSEQ multiplex PCR; TCRdb keeps only in-frame clonotypes and omits some of them. The sample contains under 200,000 clones, about nine tenths of which appear only once. The sample was peripheral blood, taken on day 0 of AZD1222 vaccination. V and J are TRBV5-4 and TRBJ1-1; 8 nucleotides agree with TRBD1. This TCR was recovered from an adult in good health. CDR3 residues: CASSSTGVHTEAFF. CDR3 DNA sequence: TGTGCCAGCAGCTCGACAGGGGTGCACACTGAAGCTTTCTTT.